The rows below give T cell receptor beta chains drawn from one sample of a study of blood T cell repertoires in COVID-19. The method was immunoSEQ multiplex PCR; TCRdb's version includes in-frame clones alone and lacks a portion of them. This table has under 65,000 clones, 73% appearing once. The sequenced material came from peripheral blood. Every receptor here comes from a woman in her seventies with acute or convalescent COVID-19. CDR3s include the opening cysteine and the closing phenylalanine or tryptophan. Each record gives: J gene, D gene, clone size, V gene, CDR3 protein, CDR3 DNA. The D gene is left open where the match is weak. Clone size is shown for a subset of rows, as once, few, many or a class of expanded clone.

j_gene: TRBJ1-3
d_gene: TRBD1
abundance: once
v_gene: TRBV7-2
CDR3aa: CASSTTGGTVNTIYF
CDR3nt: TGTGCCAGCAGCACGACAGGGGGGACTGTAAACACCATATATTTT

j_gene: TRBJ2-2
d_gene: NA
abundance: NA
v_gene: TRBV5-6
CDR3aa: CASSLGAGRAAGELFF
CDR3nt: TGTGCCAGCAGCTTGGGGGCAGGACGAGCGGCCGGGGAGCTGTTTTTT

j_gene: TRBJ2-2
d_gene: NA
abundance: NA
v_gene: TRBV19
CDR3aa: CASTLPYGSGELFF
CDR3nt: TGTGCCAGTACCCTCCCTTACGGTTCCGGGGAGCTGTTTTTT

j_gene: TRBJ2-3
d_gene: NA
abundance: NA
v_gene: TRBV24-1
CDR3aa: CATSDPGGPLSDTQYF
CDR3nt: TGTGCCACCAGTGACCCGGGCGGGCCCTTATCAGATACGCAGTATTTT

j_gene: TRBJ1-4
d_gene: NA
abundance: NA
v_gene: TRBV20-1
CDR3aa: CSASNPAQATNEKLFF
CDR3nt: TGCAGTGCTAGTAACCCGGCTCAGGCAACTAATGAAAAACTGTTTTTT

j_gene: TRBJ2-5
d_gene: NA
abundance: NA
v_gene: TRBV3-1/TRBV3-2
CDR3aa: CASSQIRETQYF
CDR3nt: TGTGCCAGCAGCCAAATTCGAGAGACCCAGTACTTC

j_gene: TRBJ1-2
d_gene: TRBD1
abundance: once
v_gene: TRBV30
CDR3aa: CAWSVLRQGGYTF
CDR3nt: TGTGCCTGGAGTGTATTACGACAGGGGGGCTACACCTTC

j_gene: TRBJ2-1
d_gene: TRBD1
abundance: NA
v_gene: TRBV7-6
CDR3aa: CASSPVVPRQGTTYNEQFF
CDR3nt: TGTGCCAGCAGCCCGGTAGTTCCCCGACAGGGTACAACCTACAATGAGCAGTTCTTC

j_gene: TRBJ1-2
d_gene: NA
abundance: NA
v_gene: TRBV30
CDR3aa: CAWSVLRNYGYTF
CDR3nt: TGTGCCTGGAGTGTACTACGGAACTATGGCTACACCTTC

j_gene: TRBJ2-4
d_gene: TRBD1
abundance: NA
v_gene: TRBV24-1
CDR3aa: CATSDPAGQGFGKNIQYF
CDR3nt: TGTGCCACCAGTGATCCCGCGGGACAGGGATTCGGCAAAAACATTCAGTACTTC

j_gene: TRBJ1-5
d_gene: NA
abundance: NA
v_gene: TRBV5-6
CDR3aa: CASSLGGLINQPQHF
CDR3nt: TGTGCCAGCAGCTTGGGGGGACTAATTAATCAGCCCCAGCATTTT

j_gene: TRBJ1-4
d_gene: NA
abundance: few
v_gene: TRBV30
CDR3aa: CAWGASLLSTNEKLFF
CDR3nt: TGTGCCTGGGGTGCCTCACTCCTTTCAACTAATGAAAAACTGTTTTTT

j_gene: TRBJ2-3
d_gene: TRBD2
abundance: few
v_gene: TRBV7-3
CDR3aa: CASSGNSGARGDTQYF
CDR3nt: TGTGCCAGCAGCGGTAATAGCGGGGCCCGGGGGGATACGCAGTATTTT

j_gene: TRBJ2-1
d_gene: TRBD2
abundance: NA
v_gene: TRBV6-5
CDR3aa: CASSSRAGSSYNEQFF
CDR3nt: TGTGCCAGCAGTTCTCGAGCGGGGAGCTCCTACAATGAGCAGTTCTTC

j_gene: TRBJ1-1
d_gene: TRBD1
abundance: NA
v_gene: TRBV2
CDR3aa: CASSGQGDTEAFF
CDR3nt: TGTGCCAGCAGTGGGCAGGGGGACACTGAAGCTTTCTTT

j_gene: TRBJ1-2
d_gene: TRBD1
abundance: NA
v_gene: TRBV14
CDR3aa: CASSQEGQSDYGYTF
CDR3nt: TGTGCCAGCAGCCAAGAGGGACAGTCAGACTATGGCTACACCTTC

j_gene: TRBJ1-4
d_gene: TRBD1
abundance: NA
v_gene: TRBV12-5
CDR3aa: CASGLASSGTGFEKLFF
CDR3nt: TGTGCTAGTGGTTTGGCCTCCTCAGGGACAGGTTTCGAAAAACTGTTTTTT

j_gene: TRBJ1-4
d_gene: NA
abundance: NA
v_gene: TRBV4-1
CDR3aa: CARRGGAGVRTNEKLFF
CDR3nt: TGCGCCCGCCGGGGGGGGGCGGGGGTGAGGACTAATGAAAAACTGTTTTTT

j_gene: TRBJ1-4
d_gene: NA
abundance: NA
v_gene: TRBV2
CDR3aa: CASRRARTDNEKLFF
CDR3nt: TGTGCCAGCAGAAGGGCTCGGACTGATAATGAAAAACTGTTTTTT

j_gene: TRBJ1-2
d_gene: NA
abundance: NA
v_gene: TRBV7-9
CDR3aa: CASSHTGIRDYGYTF
CDR3nt: TGTGCCAGCAGCCACACCGGGATCCGGGACTATGGCTACACCTTC

j_gene: TRBJ2-7
d_gene: NA
abundance: few
v_gene: TRBV10-2
CDR3aa: CATQSPQGGSYEQYF
CDR3nt: TGCGCCACCCAAAGCCCTCAGGGGGGTTCCTACGAGCAGTACTTC

j_gene: TRBJ1-3
d_gene: TRBD1
abundance: NA
v_gene: TRBV5-6
CDR3aa: CASSSHRGGSVSGNTIYF
CDR3nt: TGTGCCAGCAGCTCACACAGGGGTGGTAGTGTCTCTGGAAACACCATATATTTT

j_gene: TRBJ2-2
d_gene: TRBD1
abundance: few
v_gene: TRBV11-3
CDR3aa: CASSFGTGTGELFF
CDR3nt: TGTGCCAGCAGCTTCGGGACAGGGACCGGGGAGCTGTTTTTT

j_gene: TRBJ1-1
d_gene: NA
abundance: NA
v_gene: TRBV14
CDR3aa: CASTPLTQGNTEAFF
CDR3nt: TGTGCCAGCACCCCTCTTACCCAGGGGAACACTGAAGCTTTCTTT

j_gene: TRBJ1-1
d_gene: NA
abundance: NA
v_gene: TRBV12-3/TRBV12-4
CDR3aa: CASSRGGTEAFF
CDR3nt: TGTGCCAGCAGCCGGGGGGGCACTGAAGCTTTCTTT

j_gene: TRBJ2-5
d_gene: TRBD1
abundance: NA
v_gene: TRBV19
CDR3aa: CASSWDRGLGETQYF
CDR3nt: TGTGCCAGTAGTTGGGACAGGGGCCTTGGGGAGACCCAGTACTTC

j_gene: TRBJ2-2
d_gene: NA
abundance: NA
v_gene: TRBV11-1
CDR3aa: CASSLASGTSNTGELFF
CDR3nt: TGTGCCAGCAGCTTAGCATCCGGGACATCGAACACCGGGGAGCTGTTTTTT

j_gene: TRBJ1-2
d_gene: NA
abundance: few
v_gene: TRBV5-1
CDR3aa: CASSPGEGKYGYTF
CDR3nt: TGCGCCAGCAGCCCCGGGGAGGGGAAGTATGGCTACACCTTC

j_gene: TRBJ2-2
d_gene: TRBD1
abundance: NA
v_gene: TRBV5-1
CDR3aa: CASSLGQAATGELFF
CDR3nt: TGCGCCAGCAGCCTAGGACAGGCGGCAACCGGGGAGCTGTTTTTT

j_gene: TRBJ1-2
d_gene: TRBD1
abundance: NA
v_gene: TRBV7-9
CDR3aa: CASSTDRGYGYTF
CDR3nt: TGTGCCAGCAGCACAGACAGGGGGTATGGCTACACCTTC

j_gene: TRBJ2-1
d_gene: TRBD2
abundance: NA
v_gene: TRBV9
CDR3aa: CASSVLAGNGNEQFF
CDR3nt: TGTGCCAGCAGCGTCCTAGCGGGGAACGGCAATGAGCAGTTCTTC

j_gene: TRBJ2-2
d_gene: TRBD2
abundance: NA
v_gene: TRBV7-2
CDR3aa: CASSLVGTNTGELFF
CDR3nt: TGTGCCAGCAGCTTAGTGGGGACTAATACCGGGGAGCTGTTTTTT

j_gene: TRBJ1-1
d_gene: TRBD1
abundance: NA
v_gene: TRBV6-5
CDR3aa: CASSFPGQGRAFF
CDR3nt: TGTGCCAGCAGTTTCCCGGGACAGGGGAGAGCTTTCTTT

j_gene: TRBJ1-5
d_gene: TRBD1
abundance: NA
v_gene: TRBV12-5
CDR3aa: CASGLVRANRGGNQPQHF
CDR3nt: TGTGCTAGTGGTTTGGTACGCGCGAACAGGGGCGGCAATCAGCCCCAGCATTTT

j_gene: TRBJ1-4
d_gene: NA
abundance: NA
v_gene: TRBV6-6
CDR3aa: CASRDLEKLFF
CDR3nt: TGTGCCAGCCGAGATTTGGAAAAACTGTTTTTT

j_gene: TRBJ2-1
d_gene: NA
abundance: NA
v_gene: TRBV7-3
CDR3aa: CASSLMGSESGLSYNEQFF
CDR3nt: TGTGCCAGCAGCTTGATGGGATCCGAGAGCGGACTTTCCTACAATGAGCAGTTCTTC

j_gene: TRBJ1-1
d_gene: NA
abundance: once
v_gene: TRBV2
CDR3aa: CASSGRGFAEAFF
CDR3nt: TGTGCCAGCAGTGGAAGGGGATTCGCTGAAGCTTTCTTT

j_gene: TRBJ1-3
d_gene: NA
abundance: NA
v_gene: TRBV10-2
CDR3aa: CASSFGGNGNTIYF
CDR3nt: TGCGCCAGCAGCTTCGGAGGGAACGGAAACACCATATATTTT